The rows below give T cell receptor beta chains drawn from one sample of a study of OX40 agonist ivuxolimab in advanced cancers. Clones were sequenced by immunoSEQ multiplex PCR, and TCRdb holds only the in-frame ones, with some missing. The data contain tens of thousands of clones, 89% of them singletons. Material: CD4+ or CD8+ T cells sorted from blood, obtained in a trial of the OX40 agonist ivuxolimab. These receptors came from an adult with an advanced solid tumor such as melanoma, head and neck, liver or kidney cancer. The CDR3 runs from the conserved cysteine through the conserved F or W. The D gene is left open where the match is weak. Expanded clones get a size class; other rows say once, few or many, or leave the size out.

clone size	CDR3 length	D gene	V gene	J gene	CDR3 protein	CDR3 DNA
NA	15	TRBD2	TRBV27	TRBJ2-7	CASSSRPGLAGEQYF	TGTGCCAGCAGTTCACGACCGGGACTAGCGGGGGAGCAGTACTTC
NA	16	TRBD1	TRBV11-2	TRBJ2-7	CASSPLDREYSYEQYF	TGTGCCAGCAGCCCCCTTGACAGGGAGTATTCCTACGAGCAGTACTTC
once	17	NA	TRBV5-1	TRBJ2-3	CASSLADRAFSTDTQYF	TGCGCCAGCAGCCTTGCTGATCGAGCATTTTCCACAGATACGCAGTATTTT
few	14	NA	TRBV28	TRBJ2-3	CASSLSDNTDTQYF	TGTGCCAGCAGCTTGTCCGACAACACAGATACGCAGTATTTT
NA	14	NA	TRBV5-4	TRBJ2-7	CASSPTATRYEQYF	TGTGCCAGCAGCCCCACTGCGACACGCTACGAGCAGTACTTC
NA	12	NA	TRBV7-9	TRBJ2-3	CASSFGTDTQYF	TGTGCCAGCAGCTTTGGGACAGATACGCAGTATTTT
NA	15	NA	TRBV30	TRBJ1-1	CAWSAGDAGNTEAFF	TGTGCCTGGAGCGCCGGGGACGCGGGGAACACTGAAGCTTTCTTT
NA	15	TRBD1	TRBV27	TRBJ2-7	CASSLSTGGGYEQYF	TGTGCCAGCAGTTTATCGACAGGGGGAGGCTACGAGCAGTACTTC
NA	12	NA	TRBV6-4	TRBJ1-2	CASSDGSVGYTF	TGTGCCAGCAGTGACGGGAGTGTTGGCTACACCTTC
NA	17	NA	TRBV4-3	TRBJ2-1	CASSQDDVRVGGNEQFF	TGCGCCAGCAGCCAAGATGATGTGAGGGTTGGCGGCAATGAGCAGTTCTTC
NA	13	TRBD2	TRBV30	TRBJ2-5	CAWSELAGETQYF	TGTGCCTGGAGTGAACTAGCGGGGGAGACCCAGTACTTC